The clone carrying this TCR beta chain was observed once. Its antigen is unidentified. The data were obtained in a study of memory CD4+ T cells and cytomegalovirus serostatus. The wider study: Donors were healthy Belgian adults, several CMV seropositive and 24 seronegative. Study-wide results and limits: About 40% of the roughly 160 known CMV-associated TCRbeta sequences appeared in CD4+ memory. Repertoires predicted CMV serostatus with median bootstrapped AUC of approximately 0.94.

Sequencing used immunoSEQ multiplex PCR; TCRdb keeps in-frame clones, though not all of them. Among approximately 88,000 clones, under 90% were seen once, and the ten largest hold less than 4%. The sort gate was single viable CD3+CD4+CD8-CD45RO+ cells for memory CD4+ T cells. Serum IgG to CMV pp150, pp28, p38 and p52 defined serostatus. The CDR3 totals 14 residues. V gave up 11 bases and J gave up 4 bases; unmatched junction bases: 12. CDR1 is MNHNS and CDR2 is SASEGT in the germline V gene. The receptor was derived from an adult in good health and CMV-seropositive. This rearrangement joins TRBV6-1 to TRBJ2-7, with 9 bases that match TRBD1. Sequences were obtained from memory CD4+ T cells from blood. The CDR3 sequence: CASRGDRDSYEQYF. The CDR3 coding sequence is TGTGCCTCCAGGGGGGACAGGGATTCTTACGAGCAGTACTTC.